This T cell receptor (beta chain) was identified during a study of T cell repertoires in ileal Crohn's disease. The wider study: Median disease duration was around eight years; 35% to 45% smoked at surgery. Postoperative therapy was given to about half: around eleven thiopurines, roughly 18 anti-TNF agents.

There are 18 residues in the CDR3. CDR1 is SGHRS, CDR2 YFSETQ, per germline. Losses at the gene ends were 0 bases for V and 1 base for J; bases not matched to a gene: 9. Produced via immunoSEQ multiplex PCR; TCRdb's table is partial and in-frame only. Here the sample spans fewer than 2,500 clones, roughly four fifths being singletons. About this clone itself: Its antigen is as yet unknown.

General study findings and limits: Compared with non-smokers, active smokers at surgery showed more clonal expansions.

The V call is TRBV5-1, the J call TRBJ2-3; 9 bases are a match to TRBD2. Sequencing was performed on ileal tissue. This receptor was obtained from an adult with Crohn's disease. DNA of the CDR3: TGCGCCAGCAGCTTGGGGCTCCGCGGGAGGGCCGGCACAGATACGCAGTATTTT. It encodes CASSLGLRGRAGTDTQYF.